Each of the 8 T cell receptor beta chains below was sequenced from the same sample in a study of T-cell reconstitution after alpha-beta-depleted transplantation in children. Unique molecular identifiers were used in preparing the TCRbeta library. TCRdb processed the PCR reads anew with MiXCR; each CDR3 protein has one entry. Of 350,000 to 450,000 distinct CDR3 sequences listed, about an eighth are singletons. The source material was PBMCs, sampled from the stem cell graft. These receptors all stem from a human donor who donated a stem cell graft to a child with Fanconi anemia.

V and J are TRBV6-1 and TRBJ1-5; 8 bases line up with TRBD1. The V segment lost 3 bases and the J segment 4 bases; nucleotides outside the gene matches: 5. Looked up from germline, CDR1 is MNHNS and CDR2 is SASEGT. This CDR3 spans 15 amino acids. The CDR3 protein is CASSDFRGRNQPQHF. The DNA for the CDR3 is TGTGCCAGCAGTGATTTCAGGGGGCGAAATCAGCCCCAGCATTTT.

In this sample, this clonotype turned up a few times. The chain is built from TRBV12-3 or TRBV12-4 and TRBJ1-3, with a weak D call TRBD1 (5 bases). This CDR3 is 16 amino acids long. Deletions cut 6 bases from V and 3 bases from J, with 18 bases between. The CDR3 is CASRSPSGGFGNTIYF. The CDR3 DNA reads as TGTGCCAGCAGGTCTCCGTCTGGGGGGTTTGGAAACACCATATATTTT.

This clonotype has at least ten counts. The gene calls are TRBV5-4 and TRBJ2-2, with a weak D call TRBD1 (5 bases). This CDR3 comprises 15 residues. The germline V gene encodes CDR1 SGHNT and CDR2 YYREEE (reference sequence). Between the trimmed V and J ends, which lost 1 base and 4 bases, there was a span of 11 bases. CDR3 protein: CASSLRGSGTGELFF. CDR3 coding DNA: TGTGCCAGCAGCTTGAGGGGCTCGGGCACCGGGGAGCTGTTTTTT.

This clonotype was recorded a few times. The chain recombines TRBV5-1 with TRBJ1-1; tentatively, D is TRBD1 (5 bases). With 6 bases removed from V and 6 bases from J, the gap between germline ends came to 18 bases. CDR1 SGHRS and CDR2 YFSETQ come from the germline V gene. This CDR3 comprises 14 residues. The CDR3 bases are TGCGCCAGCACGTCCGGAGGGGTAGGGGCTGAAGCTTTCTTT. Protein sequence: CASTSGGVGAEAFF.

The sample holds a few counts of this clonotype. This sequence joins TRBV29-1 and TRBJ2-1; D may be TRBD1 or TRBD2 (6 bases each). Trimming took 8 bases from V and 6 from J, leaving 26 bases between them. The CDR3 is 16 amino acids. Germline CDR1 reads SQVTM; CDR2 reads ANQGSEA. The CDR3 DNA sequence: TGCAGCTCCCCCGGGGGCGGGAACCCCTTTGGCAATGAGCAGTTCTTC. This encodes CSSPGGGNPFGNEQFF.

A few counts support this clonotype. The DNA for the CDR3 is TGTGCCAGCAGTGCAAATCGAAGGGGAGGCGGGGAGCTGTTTTTT. This sequence encodes CASSANRRGGGELFF. This chain uses TRBV6-1 with TRBJ2-2; D is possibly TRBD2 (6 bases). The CDR3 spans 15 residues. V was shortened by 4 bases and J by 7 bases, with 16 bases between the two germline ends. Germline CDR1 and CDR2: MNHNS and SASEGT.

This clonotype was counted only a few times. The chain links TRBV5-1 to TRBJ1-1, with D possibly matching TRBD1 (5 bases). The CDR3 spans 14 residues. The germline V and J ends were trimmed by 1 base and 1 base, with 8 bases remaining between them. Germline lookup yields CDR1 SGHRS and CDR2 YFSETQ. The CDR3, as DNA: TGCGCCAGCAGCTTGATTGGACAGAACACTGAAGCTTTCTTT. Its translation: CASSLIGQNTEAFF.

This clonotype was recorded at least ten times. This chain connects TRBV7-6 to TRBJ1-1; D ambiguous. In germline, CDR1 is SGHVS, CDR2 FNYEAQ. V lost 0 bases to trimming and J lost 0 bases, with 11 bases between them. The CDR3 length is 16 residues. CDR3 residues: CASSLAVGMMNTEAFF. In DNA, the CDR3 is TGTGCCAGCAGCTTAGCAGTAGGGATGATGAACACTGAAGCTTTCTTT.